This is a list of T cell receptor beta chains from one sample in a study of shared clonotypes between healthy human individuals. TCRdb keeps only in-frame clones here, not all; method: immunoSEQ multiplex PCR. The profile shows roughly 2 million clones, approximately 96% of them singletons. Specimen: naive CD4+ T cells sorted from blood. These receptors originate from a man between 18 and 29 years old in good health. Each CDR3 is given with its conserved first and last residue. D genes are given only for firm matches. Clone size is stated in some rows and not others, as once, few, many or a class when expanded.

J gene	V gene	clone size	D gene	CDR3 DNA	CDR3 protein
TRBJ2-2	TRBV5-1	-	-	TGCGCCAGCAGCTTAGACAGGAACACCGGGGAGCTGTTTTTT	CASSLDRNTGELFF
TRBJ1-2	TRBV27	-	-	TGTGCCAGCAGGCACGACGGAAACTATGGCTACACCTTC	CASRHDGNYGYTF
TRBJ2-7	TRBV5-6	-	TRBD1	TGTGCCAGCAGCCCCCTCGGCGGGACAGGGAACGAGCAGTACTTC	CASSPLGGTGNEQYF
TRBJ2-5	TRBV5-4	-	TRBD1	TGTGCCAGCAGCAGCCGGGACAGCCAAGAGACCCAGTACTTC	CASSSRDSQETQYF
TRBJ1-1	TRBV5-6	once	-	TGTGCCAGCAGCATCGAACCGGGCACTGAAGCTTTCTTT	CASSIEPGTEAFF
TRBJ1-1	TRBV4-1	-	TRBD1	TGCGCCAGCAGCCAAGAAGGGGGCCGGATGAACACTGAAGCTTTCTTT	CASSQEGGRMNTEAFF
TRBJ1-6	TRBV7-2	-	TRBD1	TGTGCCAGCAGCCCCGGCACAGGGGGCTCAAGTTCACCCCTCCACTTT	CASSPGTGGSSSPLHF
TRBJ2-7	TRBV11-2	-	TRBD1	TGTGCCAGCAGCCTAATGGGACAGGGGTACGAGCAGTACTTC	CASSLMGQGYEQYF
TRBJ1-4	TRBV11-2	-	TRBD1	TGTGCCAGCAGCAGAGGGACAGCCATTAATGAAAAACTGTTCTTT	CASSRGTAINEKLFF
TRBJ2-5	TRBV5-1	-	TRBD1	TGCGCCAGCAGCATAGGGACAGGGGGAGAGACCCAGTACTTC	CASSIGTGGETQYF
TRBJ2-7	TRBV2	-	-	TGTGCCAGCAGTGAAGCGCTCAAGAGGGACAAGGGTTCCTACGAGCAGTACTTC	CASSEALKRDKGSYEQYF
TRBJ1-5	TRBV9	-	-	TGTGCCAGCAGCGTATCCAGAAATAGCAATCAGCCCCAGCATTTT	CASSVSRNSNQPQHF
TRBJ2-3	TRBV4-2	-	TRBD2	TGTGCCAGCAGCCAAGATCAGGCAGCGGGAGTCTCAGATACGCAGTATTTT	CASSQDQAAGVSDTQYF
TRBJ2-7	TRBV5-1	once	-	TGCGCCAGCAGCCACGGGCCAGTCGGTTTCGGCGAGCAGTACTTC	CASSHGPVGFGEQYF
TRBJ2-3	TRBV4-1	-	TRBD2	TGCGCCAGCAGCCAAGATCGTGGTAGCGGGCTCACAGATACGCAGTATTTT	CASSQDRGSGLTDTQYF
TRBJ1-1	TRBV30	once	TRBD1	TGTGCCTGGAGTGTACAGGGGCCTCACACTGAAGCTTTCTTT	CAWSVQGPHTEAFF
TRBJ2-3	TRBV7-9	-	TRBD1	TGTGCCAGCAGCTCCGGGACAGGGGTAACAGATACGCAGTATTTT	CASSSGTGVTDTQYF
TRBJ1-3	TRBV30	once	-	TGTGCCTGGAGTGTACCCCCGATCGGAGCCACCATATATTTT	CAWSVPPIGATIYF
TRBJ1-4	TRBV5-4	-	-	TGTGCCAGCAGCGCCGGGGACGGTATTAATGAAAAACTGTTTTTT	CASSAGDGINEKLFF
TRBJ2-1	TRBV4-3	-	-	TGCGCCAGCAGCCACCCATTTCCGAGTTACGGGCTTTACAATGAGCAGTTCTTC	CASSHPFPSYGLYNEQFF
TRBJ2-3	TRBV7-3	-	TRBD2	TGTGCCAGTAGCGGGGGGGCCTCAGATACGCAGTATTTT	CASSGGASDTQYF
TRBJ1-2	TRBV28	once	TRBD1	TGTGCCACGGGACAGGGCGCCTATGGCTACACCTTC	CATGQGAYGYTF
TRBJ2-1	TRBV11-3	-	-	TGTGCCAGCAGCTTAGATAGTGGTACTTGGAATGAGCAGTTCTTC	CASSLDSGTWNEQFF
TRBJ2-7	TRBV25-1	-	TRBD1	TGTGCCAGCACTCTCGGACAGGGGGCCTCCTACGAGCAGTACTTC	CASTLGQGASYEQYF
TRBJ1-3	TRBV2	few	-	TGTGCCAGCAGTGCGGCCAGAGTCTACTCTGGAAACACCATATATTTT	CASSAARVYSGNTIYF
TRBJ2-7	TRBV5-4	once	-	TGTGCCAGCAGGGCCGGGAACGACTACGAGCAGTACTTC	CASRAGNDYEQYF
TRBJ2-3	TRBV6-5	-	-	TGTGCCAGCAAGGGGGGCACAGATACGCAGTATTTT	CASKGGTDTQYF
TRBJ2-1	TRBV5-1	-	TRBD1	TGCGCCAGCAGCTTCCGGGACAGGGGCGATGAGCAGTTCTTC	CASSFRDRGDEQFF